This T cell receptor beta chain was recovered during a study of T cells and Merkel cell carcinoma outcomes (dated by TCRdb to 2019 to 2021). General notes on the study: The tumor T-cell repertoire, together with T-cell density, was examined as a predictor of clinical outcome in patients with Merkel cell carcinoma. Broad study findings and their caveats: According to the report, clinical outcomes in Merkel cell carcinoma patients could be predicted using T-cell density together with features of the T-cell repertoire.

Library preparation was by the immunoSEQ multiplex PCR assay. TCRdb stores this immuneACCESS table with in-frame sequences only. Part of the clones is absent; in the studies checked, under half of the shortfall reflects unresolved V genes, and no reason is known for the rest. For this sample the table gives 15,000 or so clones, of which 75% to 90% were detected only once. Jointly, the top ten make up 7.9% of the sample. Samples came from patients with Merkel cell carcinoma. The CDR3 goes from the cysteine to the phenylalanine over 13 residues. Solely the CDR3 DNA is kept, with 39 bases framed from the first base. A distance of 5 bases separates the germline ends of V and J, which lose 2 bases and 1 base respectively. The germline V gene sets CDR1 to KGHSH and CDR2 to LQKENI. With regard to this clone: It has no known antigen specificity. Base quality data are lacking; no much larger clone is found one base away.

Recombination connected TRBV18 to TRBJ1-1, with the D gene call left open. Sequencing was performed on tumor tissue from Merkel cell carcinoma. This TCR was recovered from a human donor with Merkel cell carcinoma. This receptor carries the CDR3 CASSPSGNTEAFF. The nucleotide sequence reads as follows: TGTGCCAGCTCACCATCAGGGAACACTGAAGCTTTCTTT.